The sequence of this TCR beta chain was determined in a study of radiotherapy plus CTLA-4 blockade in lung cancer. Overall study context: With roughly 28% of patients having disease control, objective responses were seen in about 17%. General study results and limits: Blood-borne expansion of tumor-derived TCR clones followed radiotherapy plus ipilimumab. The best predictor of response was reported to be early blood T cell clone dynamics, with interferon-beta.

TCRdb keeps only in-frame clones here, not all; method: immunoSEQ multiplex PCR. In the table there are 130,000 or so clones, 85% to 90% of which are singletons. Focal radiation was given together with CTLA-4 blockade (ipilimumab) to patients with chemo-refractory metastatic non-small-cell lung cancer. A word on this clone: Antigen: not known.

The V segment lost 5 bases and the J segment 6 bases; nucleotides outside the gene matches: 6. The germline V gene has CDR1 SGDLS and CDR2 YYNGEE. The CDR3 spans 14 residues. The input for sequencing was peripheral blood, taken from a patient treated with radiotherapy plus ipilimumab. The TCR sequence derives from a human donor with non-small cell lung cancer that progressed on radiotherapy plus ipilimumab. The chain employs TRBV9 and TRBJ2-2; 8 bases agree with TRBD1. The DNA of the CDR3 is TGTGCCAGCAGTGACAGGGGTGACGCCGGGGAGCTGTTTTTT. This encodes CASSDRGDAGELFF.